These 25 T cell receptor beta chains came from one sample sequenced in a study of T cells after yellow fever vaccination. A single record per CDR3 protein comes from TCRdb applying MiXCR to the 5' RACE reads. The top ten clones hold around 20% of a sample with over 300,000 distinct CDR3 sequences, around 4% of them seen once. The starting material was PBMCs, obtained on the day of the yellow fever booster vaccination. The receptor set was obtained from a man younger than 30 who received the YFV17D yellow fever vaccine.

The chain employs TRBV20-1 and TRBJ1-3, with D possibly matching TRBD1 (6 bases). The germline V and J ends were trimmed by 3 bases and 1 base, with 16 bases remaining between them. Germline CDR1 and CDR2: DFQATT and SNEGSKA (reference sequence). The CDR3 is 16 residues long. In DNA form, the CDR3 reads TGCAGTGCTAGCCTCCAGGGGTATCCTTCTGGAAACACCATATATTTT. Translation gives CSASLQGYPSGNTIYF.

This clonotype was seen many times. The chain employs TRBV7-6 and TRBJ2-6; D not certain. The CDR3 contains 16 residues. Germline CDR1 SGHVS, CDR2 FNYEAQ. Trimming shortened V by 4 bases and J by 5 bases, and 15 bases separated the two germline ends. CDR3 sequence reads: CASSSRIGLRANVLTF. As DNA, the CDR3 is TGTGCCAGCAGCTCAAGGATAGGGCTCCGGGCCAACGTCCTGACTTTC.

This clonotype was seen at least ten times. The chain uses TRBV12-3 or TRBV12-4 and TRBJ1-5; 8 bases fit TRBD1. This CDR3 has 15 residues. V lost 3 bases to trimming and J lost 6 bases; unmatched junction nucleotides: 7. In DNA form, the CDR3 reads TGTGCCAGCAGTTTTGCGACAGGGGTGGGTCAGCCCCAGCATTTT. Protein product: CASSFATGVGQPQHF.

This chain connects TRBV20-1 to TRBJ2-5; TRBD1 matches at 9 bases. Losses at the gene ends were 0 bases for V and 5 bases for J; bases not matched to a gene: 4. Germline CDR1 reads DFQATT; CDR2 reads SNEGSKA (reference sequence). The CDR3 is made up of 14 amino acids. Written as DNA, the CDR3 is TGCAGTGCTAGAGATGGGACAGGGCGGGAGACCCAGTACTTC. Translation: CSARDGTGRETQYF.

This chain joins TRBV6-2 or TRBV6-3 and TRBJ2-1; TRBD2 aligns across 7 bases. Germline lookup yields CDR1 MNHEY and CDR2 SVGEGT. Trimming removed 2 bases from V and 6 bases from J; junction bases left unmatched: 1. This CDR3 is 13 amino acids long. The CDR3 DNA reads TGTGCCAGCAGTTACGGGACTACCAATGAGCAGTTCTTC. The encoded protein is CASSYGTTNEQFF.

This clonotype was counted at least ten times. This sequence joins TRBV4-1 and TRBJ2-7, with D hard to call. V dropped 0 bases and J dropped 0 bases, with 9 bases sitting between them. This CDR3 region has 15 residues. Germline-derived CDR1 and CDR2 are MGHRA and YSYEKL. CDR3 region: CASSQEGRSSYEQYF. The CDR3 nucleotides are TGCGCCAGCAGCCAAGAAGGCAGGAGCTCCTACGAGCAGTACTTC.

The rearrangement links TRBV4-2 to TRBJ2-4, with D uncertain. This CDR3 contains 15 residues. Germline V lookup: CDR1 LGHNA, CDR2 YNFKEQ. The V gene lost 4 bases and the J gene lost 8 bases, with 18 bases spanning the gap. The CDR3 nucleotides are TGTGCCAGCAGCCCCGAGGAGACCAGATGGGACATTCAGTACTTC. It is translated as CASSPEETRWDIQYF.

This clonotype was observed a handful of times. This sequence joins TRBV7-2 and TRBJ1-6; D ambiguous. Trimming took off 1 base at V and 13 bases at J, with 11 bases between the two ends. Germline assignment: CDR1 SGHTA and CDR2 FQGNSA. This CDR3 spans 13 amino acids. For the CDR3, the DNA is TGTGCCAGCAGCTTAGGCTTCAATAGGCCCCTCCACTTT. It is translated as CASSLGFNRPLHF.

Ten or more counts support this clonotype. The genes are TRBV20-1 and TRBJ2-5; 8 positions agree with TRBD2. The V gene's germline CDR1 is DFQATT and CDR2 SNEGSKA (reference sequence). The length of the CDR3 is 16 residues. V shed 0 bases and J 8 bases; nucleotides not matched to a gene: 14. The CDR3 nucleotides read TGCAGTGCTAGAGATCCTGGGGGAGCGGGGGAGGGAACCCAGTACTTC. It translates to CSARDPGGAGEGTQYF.

This clonotype appeared many times. The gene calls are TRBV15 and TRBJ2-3; no reliable D call. V gave up 6 bases and J gave up 3 bases, with 19 bases separating them. The CDR3 is made up of 16 amino acids. Per the germline V gene, CDR1 is LNHNV and CDR2 is YYDKDF (reference sequence). The CDR3 DNA follows: TGTGCCACCAGAGCCCCTAGTACAGCGACGACAGATACGCAGTATTTT. The encoded protein is CATRAPSTATTDTQYF.

This clonotype was counted ten times or more. V is TRBV4-1 and J is TRBJ2-5; the D gene could be TRBD1 or TRBD2 (5 bases each). CDR1 MGHRA and CDR2 YSYEKL come from the germline V gene. CDR3 size: 14 residues. Deletions cut 1 base from V and 2 bases from J, with 8 bases between. This CDR3 is CASSQGGGQETQYF. The CDR3 bases are TGCGCCAGCAGCCAAGGTGGGGGACAAGAGACCCAGTACTTC.

The DNA for the CDR3 is TGCGCCAGCAGCTTGCAAGTTTCGACTAACTATGGCTACACCTTC. Translating gives CASSLQVSTNYGYTF. The V and J genes are TRBV5-1 and TRBJ1-2; no reliable D call. There are 15 residues in the CDR3. Germline V gives CDR1 SGHRS, CDR2 YFSETQ. Trimming left V 1 base short and J 0 bases short, with 10 bases between.

This clonotype was counted at least ten times. The gene calls are TRBV12-3 or TRBV12-4 and TRBJ1-1; no reliable D call. The CDR3 is made up of 13 amino acids. Trimming shortened V by 7 bases and J by 4 bases, and 13 bases separated the two germline ends. Here the CDR3 reads CASTPQVGTEAFF. The CDR3 DNA follows: TGTGCCAGCACCCCCCAAGTCGGCACTGAAGCTTTCTTT.

This sequence joins TRBV5-4 and TRBJ2-4, with D perhaps being TRBD1 or TRBD2 (5 bases each). The CDR3 loop spans 17 amino acids. Germline V gives CDR1 SGHNT, CDR2 YYREEE (reference sequence). V was pared by 0 bases and J by 6 bases, with 19 bases between. CDR3 bases: TGTGCCAGCAGCTTGGTCTCCGGGACCCGAAGGGGAAACATTCAGTACTTC. Protein product: CASSLVSGTRRGNIQYF.

The chain links TRBV7-2 to TRBJ2-7; weak D call: TRBD1 (6 bases). The length of the CDR3 is 15 residues. The V and J ends lost 7 bases and 0 bases respectively, with 16 bases between them. In germline, CDR1 is SGHTA, CDR2 FQGNSA. CDR3 in DNA: TGTGCCAGCACCCTGACAGGTCCCCTCTCCTACGAGCAGTACTTC. Its protein product is CASTLTGPLSYEQYF.

This clonotype came up many times. V usage is TRBV5-4 and J usage is TRBJ2-5; a possible D gene is TRBD1 (6 bases). V was cut by 4 bases and J by 4 bases, with 14 bases left in between. Germline loops: CDR1 SGHNT, CDR2 YYREEE (reference sequence). CDR3 size: 14 residues. Written as DNA, the CDR3 is TGTGCCAGCAGCACATGGGGCAGGGGAGAGACCCAGTACTTC. The encoded protein is CASSTWGRGETQYF.

Ten or more counts support this clonotype. J is TRBJ1-4 and V is TRBV2, with D uncertain. Germline values: CDR1 SNHLY, CDR2 FYNNEI. The CDR3 has 14 amino acids. V was cut by 1 base and J by 3 bases, with 6 bases left in between. CDR3 amino acids: CASSEVWANEKLFF. The CDR3 coding sequence is TGTGCCAGCAGTGAAGTATGGGCTAATGAAAAACTGTTTTTT.

This clonotype was counted only a few times. The genes are TRBV4-2 and TRBJ2-6, with D uncertain. V was clipped by 1 base and J by 3 bases, with 7 bases between them. Germline V gene sequence: CDR1 LGHNA, CDR2 YNFKEQ. The CDR3 spans 15 residues. CDR3 bases: TGTGCCAGCAGCCAAGGGACCGGTGGGGCCAACGTCCTGACTTTC. As protein: CASSQGTGGANVLTF.

This clonotype was observed a few times. V and J are TRBV12-3 or TRBV12-4 and TRBJ1-5; D remains unclear. Trimming took off 3 bases at V and 7 bases at J, with 13 bases between the two ends. This CDR3 has 14 residues. CDR3 in DNA: TGTGCCAGCAGTTTCTTTGGGGTGGGGCAGCCCCAGCATTTT. It is translated as CASSFFGVGQPQHF.

This clonotype was detected many times. This sequence joins TRBV29-1 and TRBJ2-5; tentatively, D is TRBD2 (6 bases). V lost 5 bases, J lost 3 bases, and 10 bases lay in between. CDR3 length: 12 amino acids. Germline V lookup: CDR1 SQVTM, CDR2 ANQGSEA. CDR3 sequence reads: CSVRGAKETQYF. The CDR3, as DNA: TGCAGCGTTCGCGGGGCAAAAGAGACCCAGTACTTC.

The CDR3 loop is CASSGTGYEQYF. In DNA form, the CDR3 reads TGTGCCAGCAGCGGGACAGGGTACGAGCAGTACTTC. The chain uses TRBV5-6 and TRBJ2-7; 9 bases match TRBD1. CDR1 and CDR2 from the germline V gene are SGHDT and YYEEEE. CDR3 size: 12 residues. V shed 4 bases, J shed 4 bases, and the junction held 0 bases outside the gene matches. Full variable domain (missing parts from reference TRBV5-6 and TRBJ2-7): DAGVTQSPTHLIKTRGQQVTLRCSPKSGHDTVSWYQQALGQGPQFIFQYYEEEERQRGNFPDRFSGHQFPNYSSELNVNALLLGDSALYLCASSGTGYEQYFGPGTRLTVT.

V gene TRBV5-1 combines with J gene TRBJ1-6; D is unresolved. The CDR3 runs 17 residues. CDR1 is SGHRS, CDR2 YFSETQ, per germline. V lost 4 bases and J lost 5, with 19 bases in between. The chain's CDR3 is CASSPTLKGYDNSPLHF. DNA for the CDR3: TGCGCCAGCAGCCCCACCCTAAAAGGCTACGATAATTCACCCCTCCACTTT. The variable domain in full, with the rest retrieved from reference TRBV5-1 and TRBJ1-6, is KAGVTQTPRYLIKTRGQQVTLSCSPISGHRSVSWYQQTPGQGLQFLFEYFSETQRNKGNFPGRFSGRQFSNSRSEMNVSTLELGDSALYLCASSPTLKGYDNSPLHFGNGTRLTVT.

This clonotype has at least ten counts. The chain combines TRBV15 with TRBJ1-2; D gene unclear. Germline lookup yields CDR1 LNHNV and CDR2 YYDKDF (reference sequence). The CDR3 covers 14 residues. The V end was cut by 2 bases, the J end by 3 bases, with 10 bases between. The CDR3 DNA reads TGTGCCACCAGCAGAACATATGCTGACTATGGCTACACCTTC. This gives the protein CATSRTYADYGYTF.

This clonotype was picked up many times. The V gene is TRBV3-2, the J gene TRBJ2-4; the DNA was not used to check the table's D call, TRBD1. TRBV3-2 is a known pseudogene. This CDR3 has 17 residues. DNA for the CDR3: TGTGCCAGCAGCCAAGAGCAGGGAAGACAGGGGAAAAACATTCAGTACTTC. It codes for CASSQEQGRQGKNIQYF.

This clonotype came up a few times. The chain couples TRBV5-1 to TRBJ1-3, with D uncertain. Germline V gene lookup returns CDR1 SGHRS and CDR2 YFSETQ. Trimming stripped 1 base from V and 0 bases from J, with 11 bases between. CDR3 length: 16 amino acids. The CDR3 loop is CASSLTLGSSGNTIYF. The CDR3 DNA reads TGCGCCAGCAGCTTGACGCTTGGGAGCTCTGGAAACACCATATATTTT. The whole variable domain, filled in from reference TRBV5-1 and TRBJ1-3, reads KAGVTQTPRYLIKTRGQQVTLSCSPISGHRSVSWYQQTPGQGLQFLFEYFSETQRNKGNFPGRFSGRQFSNSRSEMNVSTLELGDSALYLCASSLTLGSSGNTIYFGEGSWLTVV.